This TCR beta chain came from a study of technical replicates of blood from several donors. With V trimmed by 6 bases and J by 5 bases, 7 bases remained unmatched. The CDR3 loop spans 14 amino acids. The germline V gene encodes CDR1 MNHNS and CDR2 SASEGT. Data came from immunoSEQ multiplex PCR; TCRdb stores just in-frame clones and leaves some out. The sample records around 53,000 clones, about 86% being singletons. The rearrangement joins TRBV6-1 to TRBJ2-7; 10 bases map to TRBD1. The TCR comes from a human donor in good health. Some clones in this sample may be carry-over from other donors' samples. Sequencing was performed on PBMCs. In DNA form, the CDR3 reads TGTGCCAGCAGCCCCGGGACAGGGGTAAACGAGCAGTACTTC. Protein sequence: CASSPGTGVNEQYF.